The rows below give T cell receptor beta chains drawn from one sample of a study of CD8 T cells in ankylosing spondylitis. TCRdb reprocessed the 5' RACE reads via MiXCR and lists one record per CDR3 protein. The sample has approximately 350,000 distinct CDR3 sequences; approximately 22% are singletons. Sequencing was done on a sample of blood, either unsorted or a sorted T cell fraction (not recorded which). The origin of the receptors is a male donor with ankylosing spondylitis or in good health (not recorded which). CDR3s include the opening cysteine and the closing phenylalanine or tryptophan. The D gene is left open where the match is weak. Size values are once, few and many counts, or a class for expanded clones, and some rows have none.

v_call	clone_size	d_call	j_call	cdr3_length	cdr3_aa	cdr3_nt
TRBV29-1	few	NA	TRBJ2-7	12	CSVEVRQYEQYF	TGCAGCGTTGAAGTTCGTCAGTACGAGCAGTACTTC
TRBV2	few	TRBD1	TRBJ2-3	15	CASSEQDRVADTQYF	TGTGCCAGCAGTGAACAGGACAGGGTAGCAGATACGCAGTATTTT
TRBV2	few	TRBD1	TRBJ2-7	16	CASRVNNLGTEYEQYF	TGTGCCAGCAGGGTAAATAACCTCGGGACAGAATACGAGCAGTACTTC
TRBV6-1	NA	NA	TRBJ2-7	17	CASSPLGGGIAGYEQYF	TGTGCCAGCAGCCCCTTAGGAGGGGGGATAGCTGGCTACGAGCAGTACTTC
TRBV7-9	once	NA	TRBJ1-2	14	CASSLGQPTYGYTF	TGTGCCAGCAGCTTAGGGCAGCCGACGTATGGCTACACCTTC
TRBV12-3/TRBV12-4	NA	NA	TRBJ1-4	14	CASSQQGGVEKLFF	TGTGCCAGCAGCCAGCAGGGTGGGGTTGAAAAACTGTTTTTT
TRBV18	NA	NA	TRBJ2-1	15	CASSPIGTIYNEQFF	TGTGCCAGCTCACCAATCGGGACAATCTACAATGAGCAGTTCTTC
TRBV15	NA	TRBD1	TRBJ1-5	15	CATSGTGAGNQPQHF	TGTGCCACCAGCGGGACAGGGGCCGGCAATCAGCCCCAGCATTTT
TRBV19	NA	NA	TRBJ2-7	12	CASSNPVREQYF	TGTGCCAGTAGTAACCCCGTGCGGGAGCAGTACTTC
TRBV3-1	NA	TRBD1	TRBJ2-5	16	CASSQDRTGGEETQYF	TGTGCCAGCAGCCAAGACCGGACAGGGGGCGAAGAGACCCAGTACTTC
TRBV4-2	NA	NA	TRBJ2-4	18	CASSHPIPGDLAKNIQYF	TGTGCCAGCAGCCACCCTATACCGGGGGATCTAGCCAAAAACATTCAGTACTTC
TRBV12-3/TRBV12-4	NA	TRBD1	TRBJ2-7	18	CASSLAPGQIFEHYEQYF	TGTGCCAGCAGTTTAGCCCCGGGACAGATATTTGAACACTACGAGCAGTACTTC
TRBV12-3/TRBV12-4	NA	NA	TRBJ2-1	14	CASSPGTNHNEQFF	TGTGCCAGCAGTCCCGGGACCAATCACAATGAGCAGTTCTTC
TRBV12-3/TRBV12-4	NA	TRBD1	TRBJ2-2	14	CASRGDRGTGELFF	TGTGCCAGCAGGGGGGACAGGGGAACCGGGGAGCTGTTTTTT
TRBV4-1	NA	NA	TRBJ1-5	14	CASSQEGPDQPQHF	TGCGCCAGCAGCCAAGAGGGGCCTGATCAGCCCCAGCATTTT
TRBV5-1	NA	NA	TRBJ2-3	16	CASSSRWADSTDTQYF	TGCGCCAGCAGCTCCCGTTGGGCGGACAGCACAGATACGCAGTATTTT
TRBV6-1	NA	NA	TRBJ2-6	16	CASSTTGGSGANVLTF	TGTGCCAGCAGTACGACAGGTGGCTCTGGGGCCAACGTCCTGACTTTC
TRBV10-1	few	NA	TRBJ2-1	15	CASSERSGENNEQFF	TGCGCCAGCAGTGAGCGGTCGGGGGAGAACAATGAGCAGTTCTTC
TRBV9	few	TRBD1	TRBJ2-7	15	CASSAEGTGFHEQYF	TGTGCCAGCAGCGCCGAAGGGACAGGGTTTCACGAGCAGTACTTC
TRBV30	NA	TRBD1	TRBJ2-7	12	CAWDGQGYEQYF	TGTGCCTGGGATGGACAGGGTTACGAGCAGTACTTC
TRBV3-1	NA	TRBD1	TRBJ2-7	16	CASSQRRDRGSHEQYF	TGTGCCAGCAGCCAACGTCGGGACAGGGGGTCCCACGAGCAGTACTTC
TRBV12-3/TRBV12-4	few	NA	TRBJ1-2	14	CASSPPGDAYGYTF	TGTGCCAGCAGTCCCCCCGGGGACGCCTATGGCTACACCTTC
TRBV20-1	NA	TRBD2	TRBJ2-1	16	CSAQPLAGGRWDEQFF	TGCAGTGCCCAGCCTCTAGCGGGGGGGCGTTGGGATGAGCAGTTCTTC
TRBV7-9	few	TRBD1	TRBJ2-2	16	CASSPPGTANTGELFF	TGTGCCAGCAGCCCACCCGGGACAGCGAACACCGGGGAGCTGTTTTTT
TRBV24-1	few	TRBD1	TRBJ2-1	14	CATSDLGTGNEQFF	TGTGCCACCAGTGATTTGGGGACAGGGAATGAGCAGTTCTTC
TRBV11-2	NA	TRBD2	TRBJ2-1	15	CASSHGTSGGDEQFF	TGTGCCAGCAGCCACGGGACTAGCGGGGGGGATGAGCAGTTCTTC
TRBV29-1	few	NA	TRBJ1-2	14	CSVEGLGMRYGYTF	TGCAGCGTTGAAGGATTAGGGATGCGGTATGGCTACACCTTC
TRBV12-3/TRBV12-4	NA	NA	TRBJ2-1	15	CASTTEGLSYNEQFF	TGTGCCAGCACCACGGAGGGGTTAAGTTACAATGAGCAGTTCTTC
TRBV4-1	NA	TRBD2	TRBJ2-5	15	CASSRGTSEQETQYF	TGCGCCAGCAGCCGGGGGACTAGCGAACAAGAGACCCAGTACTTC
TRBV5-1	NA	NA	TRBJ2-2	18	CASTVGVFTDRDTGELFF	TGCGCCAGCACCGTGGGAGTTTTTACAGACCGGGACACCGGGGAGCTGTTTTTT
TRBV5-1	few	NA	TRBJ2-6	17	CASSFAWGDSGANVLTF	TGCGCCAGCAGCTTTGCCTGGGGGGACTCTGGGGCCAACGTCCTGACTTTC
TRBV11-2	NA	NA	TRBJ2-2	15	CASSQTGGIPGELFF	TGTGCCAGCAGCCAAACCGGAGGAATACCCGGGGAGCTGTTTTTT
TRBV27	NA	NA	TRBJ2-7	15	CASSFGTYSTYEQYF	TGTGCCAGCAGTTTCGGGACTTATTCGACCTACGAGCAGTACTTC
TRBV7-3	few	TRBD1	TRBJ2-2	16	CASSSIGQGDTGELFF	TGTGCCAGCAGCTCCATCGGACAGGGGGACACCGGGGAGCTGTTTTTT
TRBV28	few	TRBD2	TRBJ2-5	15	CASSLTSGGAETQYF	TGTGCCAGCAGTTTAACTAGCGGGGGGGCAGAGACCCAGTACTTC
TRBV7-9	NA	NA	TRBJ2-7	13	CASSSPSAYEQYF	TGTGCCAGCAGCTCCCCGTCTGCCTACGAGCAGTACTTC
TRBV11-2	NA	NA	TRBJ2-3	16	CASSSPGAGMTDTQYF	TGTGCCAGCAGCTCCCCGGGGGCAGGGATGACAGATACGCAGTATTTT
TRBV2	NA	NA	TRBJ2-3	13	CASNGLPADTQYF	TGTGCCAGCAATGGACTCCCGGCAGATACGCAGTATTTT
TRBV29-1	NA	NA	TRBJ2-3	19	CSVEDPLSSWSLPTDTQYF	TGCAGCGTTGAAGATCCGCTCAGTTCCTGGTCTCTACCCACAGATACGCAGTATTTT
TRBV4-1	NA	NA	TRBJ1-1	14	CASSQGTLNTEAFF	TGCGCCAGCAGCCAAGGGACGTTGAACACTGAAGCTTTCTTT
TRBV29-1	many	NA	TRBJ2-7	11	CSVVQDYEQYF	TGCAGCGTTGTGCAGGATTACGAGCAGTACTTC
TRBV7-9	NA	NA	TRBJ2-7	16	CASSPRGGGQPYEQYF	TGTGCCAGCAGCCCGAGGGGGGGAGGTCAGCCCTACGAGCAGTACTTC
TRBV3-1	NA	NA	TRBJ2-2	13	CASSQFLGGELFF	TGTGCCAGCAGCCAATTCCTGGGCGGGGAGCTGTTTTTT
TRBV29-1	NA	TRBD1	TRBJ1-1	15	CSVEDDGRGRAEAFF	TGCAGCGTTGAAGATGATGGCAGGGGGCGTGCTGAAGCTTTCTTT
TRBV7-8	few	TRBD2	TRBJ2-3	15	CASSPREGPTDTQYF	TGTGCCAGCAGCCCACGGGAGGGACCCACAGATACGCAGTATTTT
TRBV29-1	many	NA	TRBJ1-1	15	CSVVEGRGLNTEAFF	TGCAGCGTTGTTGAGGGCCGGGGGCTGAACACTGAAGCTTTCTTT
TRBV12-3/TRBV12-4	NA	NA	TRBJ2-1	13	CASSTGQYNEQFF	TGTGCCAGCAGTACCGGACAGTACAATGAGCAGTTCTTC
TRBV11-2	few	NA	TRBJ2-3	14	CASSLAVTGNTQYF	TGTGCCAGCAGCTTAGCGGTCACAGGGAATACGCAGTATTTT
TRBV7-2	NA	NA	TRBJ2-2	17	CASSLELGLLSSGELFF	TGTGCCAGCAGCTTAGAGCTCGGACTACTAAGCAGCGGGGAGCTGTTTTTT
TRBV7-8	NA	NA	TRBJ2-3	13	CASSPAGRDTQYF	TGTGCCAGCAGCCCCGCGGGGAGAGATACGCAGTATTTT